The T cell receptor beta chain described here comes from a study of blood T cell repertoires in COVID-19. Study background: Nucleic acid was either cDNA or gDNA, and it came from T cells, B-cell-depleted T cells, or PBMCs.

Germline V lookup: CDR1 SGHRS, CDR2 YFSETQ. With 0 bases clipped from V and 5 bases from J, the junction kept 10 bases outside the gene matches. The CDR3 loop spans 16 amino acids. In the original processing: The authors estimated nucleated cell counts from reference gene primer amplification. The protocol was immunoSEQ multiplex PCR, while the TCRdb copy is restricted to in-frame clones and leaves out a portion. For V, J and clone size, that table is used; D and trimming come from the DNA. The sample contains 130,000 or so clones, roughly 84% of which appear only once. The chain uses TRBV5-1 and TRBJ2-5; 7 positions match TRBD1. The clonotype originates from a man between 60 and 75 years old with acute or convalescent COVID-19. Sequencing was carried out using peripheral blood. CDR3 nucleotides: TGCGCCAGCAGCTTGGTTCCAGGGGGTGTTGCGGAGACCCAGTACTTC. It yields the protein CASSLVPGGVAETQYF.